Ten or more counts support the clone carrying this T cell receptor (beta chain). Its target is not known. This specimen belongs to a study of T cells in Graves' hyperthyroidism and ophthalmopathy. The investigators amplified TCR beta CDR3 regions from RNA transcripts. First-round RT-PCR targeting the TCR CDR3 was performed with the HTBI primer set. TCRdb passed the multiplex PCR reads through MiXCR, listing each CDR3 protein once. In the table there are about 350,000 distinct CDR3 sequences, less than 20% of which are singletons. PBMCs were sourced from roughly 9.3 ml fresh peripheral blood. J lost 6 bases, V lost 4 bases, and 8 bases had no gene match. The CDR3 runs 15 residues. Per the germline V gene, CDR1 is SGHVS and CDR2 is FQNEAQ. General study points: Classification by a 13 V-J model distinguished ophthalmopathy from stable hyperthyroidism.

The source of this sequence is a woman aged 40 to 55 with Graves' ophthalmopathy. V is TRBV7-8 and J is TRBJ2-5; 10 positions match TRBD1. Sequencing input: blood. As DNA, the CDR3 is TGTGCCAGCAGCTACTCCCGGGACAGGGGAAAGACCCAGTACTTC. Its protein product is CASSYSRDRGKTQYF.